The 20 T cell receptor beta chains listed next were all sequenced from one sample in a study of prognosis after radiotherapy for stage I lung cancer. By two-round multiplex PCR, the TCR beta CDR3 was amplified from genomic DNA. The use of primers specific to each TRBV and TRBJ gene characterized first-round PCR. A single record per CDR3 protein comes from TCRdb applying MiXCR to the multiplex PCR reads. The table lists 14,000 or so distinct CDR3 sequences, roughly 31% of them singletons. The specimen was PBMCs, collected before or after stereotactic body radiation therapy (not recorded which). Every receptor here comes from a donor aged 50 or older with non-small cell lung cancer.

This clonotype was recorded at least ten times. This chain joins TRBV4-1 and TRBJ2-5; TRBD1 or TRBD2 may be the D gene (7 bases each). This CDR3 comprises 17 residues. V lost 4 bases and J 2 bases, leaving 20 bases between the germline ends. Germline V gives CDR1 MGHRA, CDR2 YSYEKL. Written as DNA, the CDR3 is TGCGCCAGCAGCCCAACTTTGGGTCAGGGGGGGCAAGAGACCCAGTACTTC. The encoded protein is CASSPTLGQGGQETQYF.

For this clonotype: A far bigger clonotype differs at one base, so this is likely a read error. The V and J genes are TRBV6-2 or TRBV6-3 and TRBJ2-5; D is perhaps TRBD1 or TRBD2 (5 bases each). This CDR3 contains 14 residues. CDR1 and CDR2 (germline): MNHEY, SVGEGT. Trimming pared 10 bases from V and 4 bases from J, leaving 19 bases between. The CDR3 sequence: CAIARGNGGETQYF. In DNA, the CDR3 is TGTGCCATCGCTCGGGGAAATGGGGGAGAGACCCAGTACTTC.

By proportion, this clonotype is medium-sized. The rearrangement links TRBV19 to TRBJ2-3; D is unclear. Trimming shortened V by 4 bases and J by 1 base, and 15 bases separated the two germline ends. This CDR3 is built from 16 residues. Germline V gives CDR1 LNHDA, CDR2 SQIVND (reference sequence). CDR3 loop: CASSSGLVRGTDTQYF. The CDR3 DNA sequence: TGTGCCAGTAGTAGCGGATTGGTACGAGGCACAGATACGCAGTATTTT.

This clonotype rates as medium-sized. This chain connects TRBV3-1 to TRBJ2-1; no definite D call. CDR1 is LGHDT and CDR2 is YNNKEL in the germline V gene (reference sequence). Deletions cut 3 bases from V and 4 bases from J, with 4 bases between. The CDR3 length is 12 residues. The CDR3 protein is CASSHKYNEQFF. DNA for the CDR3: TGTGCCAGCAGCCACAAATACAATGAGCAGTTCTTC.

Of note for this clonotype: The conserved phenylalanine or tryptophan normally closing the CDR3 is absent here, so this likely arose from a read error. The V call is TRBV10-3, the J call TRBJ2-7; D gene uncertain. Looked up from germline, CDR1 is ENHRY and CDR2 is SYGVKD. The length of the CDR3 is 15 residues. CDR3 loop: CAICESGTISYEQYS. The CDR3 DNA follows: TGTGCCATCTGTGAGTCTGGCACAATCTCCTACGAGCAGTACTCC.

A note on this clonotype: This likely reflects a read error, since a far larger clone is one base away. This sequence joins TRBV6-5 and TRBJ2-1; 10 bases line up with TRBD2. Germline-derived CDR1 and CDR2 are MNHEY and SVGAGI. The CDR3 contains 16 residues. CDR3 DNA: TGTGCCATCAGTACTACTCTAGCGGGAGCCGGCGGTGAGCAGTTCTTC. It codes for CAISTTLAGAGGEQFF.

This clonotype was observed many times. CDR3 sequence: CSVAQRRNTEAFF. Here the CDR3 DNA reads TGCAGCGTTGCGCAGCGAAGGAACACTGAAGCTTTCTTT. The rearrangement uses TRBV29-1 and TRBJ1-1; D not certain. Trimming shortened V by 4 bases and J by 1 base, and 10 bases separated the two germline ends. Germline V gene lookup returns CDR1 SQVTM and CDR2 ANQGSEA. The CDR3 consists of 13 residues. Filled out from reference TRBV29-1 and TRBJ1-1, the complete variable domain reads SAVISQKPSRDICQRGTSLTIQCQVDSQVTMMFWYRQQPGQSLTLIATANQGSEATYESGFVIDKFPISRPNLTFSTLTVSNMSPEDSSIYLCSVAQRRNTEAFFGQGTRLTVV.

This clonotype was observed many times. V gene TRBV29-1 combines with J gene TRBJ1-2; possible D gene TRBD1, 5 bases. CDR3 length: 14 amino acids. V lost 3 bases and J lost 4, with 15 bases in between. Germline V gene sequence: CDR1 SQVTM, CDR2 ANQGSEA. CDR3 region: CSVEADNRPYGYTF. The CDR3 DNA reads TGCAGCGTTGAGGCGGACAACCGGCCCTATGGCTACACCTTC.

This clonotype was picked up many times. The genes are TRBV3-1 and TRBJ1-6; the D gene is possibly TRBD1 (5 bases). The germline V gene has CDR1 LGHDT and CDR2 YNNKEL (reference sequence). The CDR3 consists of 15 residues. Trimming left V 4 bases short and J 5 bases short, with 12 bases between. This CDR3 is CASSRYGGDNSPLHF. The CDR3 bases are TGTGCCAGCAGCCGCTACGGGGGGGATAATTCACCCCTCCACTTT.

This clonotype was seen at least ten times. The chain joins TRBV5-1 to TRBJ2-7, with a possible D match to TRBD1 (5 bases). The CDR3 spans 13 residues. Looked up from germline, CDR1 is SGHRS and CDR2 is YFSETQ. V was clipped by 0 bases and J by 4 bases, with 8 bases between them. The CDR3 nucleotides read TGCGCCAGCAGCTTGGAGACAGTGTACGAGCAGTACTTC. Protein sequence: CASSLETVYEQYF.

The genes are TRBV3-1 and TRBJ1-1; perhaps TRBD1 as D (5 bases). Germline assignment: CDR1 LGHDT and CDR2 YNNKEL (reference sequence). The CDR3 extends over 13 amino acids. Trimming left V 7 bases short and J 9 bases short, with 18 bases between. In DNA, the CDR3 is TGTGCCAGCAACCCCTCGACAGATGGTAAAGCTTTCTTT. Amino acids: CASNPSTDGKAFF. Full variable domain (missing parts from reference TRBV3-1 and TRBJ1-1): DTAVSQTPKYLVTQMGNDKSIKCEQNLGHDTMYWYKQDSKKFLKIMFSYNNKELIINETVPNRFSPKSPDKAHLNLHINSLELGDSAVYFCASNPSTDGKAFFGQGTRLTVV.

The sample holds one count of this clonotype. A far bigger clonotype differs at one base, so this is likely a read error. V usage is TRBV5-1 and J usage is TRBJ2-5, with 9 bases identical to TRBD2. Judging by the DNA end, TRBJ2-1 fits better; the J call may be wrong. The V gene's germline CDR1 is SGHRS and CDR2 YFSETQ. The CDR3 has 15 residues. This CDR3 reads CAISPDPGLAIEQFF. The CDR3 coding sequence is TGCGCCATCAGCCCCGATCCGGGACTAGCTATAGAGCAGTTCTTC.

This clonotype was observed at least ten times. The chain carries TRBV24-1 and TRBJ2-5, with D possibly TRBD2 on 6 matching bases. The CDR3 loop spans 16 amino acids. Germline loops: CDR1 KGHDR, CDR2 SFDVKD. V lost 5 bases, J lost 4 bases, and 19 bases lay in between. The CDR3 loop reads CATSVSISGTVETQYF. DNA of the CDR3: TGTGCCACCAGTGTCAGCATTAGCGGCACGGTAGAGACCCAGTACTTC.

By share, this clonotype counts as medium-sized. The J gene is TRBJ1-1, the V gene TRBV12-3 or TRBV12-4; D remains unclear. The CDR3 has 13 amino acids. V gave up 1 base and J gave up 2 bases, with 5 bases separating them. The CDR3 reads CASSLGPNTEAFF. DNA for the CDR3: TGTGCCAGCAGTTTAGGGCCAAACACTGAAGCTTTCTTT.

This clonotype was detected only once. One end of the junction does not line up with germline, which may come from a read error. This chain connects TRBV6-2 or TRBV6-3 to TRBJ1-6; D might be TRBD1 (5 bases). Germline CDR1 MNHEY, CDR2 SVGEGT. The CDR3 consists of 15 residues. CDR3 in DNA: TGTGCCAGCAGTGATTTAGCGGGGACGATATTGTCCCTCCTCTTT. This codes for CASSDLAGTILSLLF.

For this clonotype: At one end the junction does not follow the germline gene, possibly because of a read error. The J gene is TRBJ1-2, the V gene TRBV2; D ambiguous. This CDR3 comprises 13 residues. Per the germline V gene, CDR1 is SNHLY and CDR2 is FYNNEI. This CDR3 is CARAVTGYYVYTF. CDR3 bases: TGTGCCAGAGCCGTCACTGGATACTATGTCTACACCTTC.

This clonotype was seen at least ten times. The J gene is TRBJ2-7, the V gene TRBV29-1, with 11 nucleotides matching TRBD1. The V segment lost 2 bases and the J segment 7 bases; nucleotides outside the gene matches: 10. Germline V gives CDR1 SQVTM, CDR2 ANQGSEA. The CDR3 is made up of 15 amino acids. CDR3 DNA: TGCAGCGTTGAAAAATCGGGACAGGGGGACTATGAGCAGTACTTC. The encoded protein is CSVEKSGQGDYEQYF.

The chain links TRBV19 to TRBJ1-2; 10 bases align to TRBD1. Germline V gene data show CDR1 as LNHDA and CDR2 as SQIVND (reference sequence). J was trimmed by 2 bases and V by 4 bases; bases with no gene match: 4. The CDR3 is 15 residues long. This chain's CDR3 is CASSTRTGGNYGYTF. CDR3 DNA sequence: TGTGCCAGTAGTACCAGGACAGGGGGAAACTATGGCTACACCTTC.

V gene TRBV15 combines with J gene TRBJ2-7, with a weak D call TRBD1 (5 bases). The CDR3 is 13 residues long. V dropped 6 bases and J dropped 5 bases, with 14 bases sitting between them. Germline CDR1 LNHNV, CDR2 YYDKDF (reference sequence). DNA of the CDR3: TGTGCCACCAGTCAAAGGGGTAGTCACGAGCAGTACTTC. This encodes CATSQRGSHEQYF.

This clonotype was seen repeatedly, ten times or more. V is TRBV19 and J is TRBJ1-5, with D uncertain. This CDR3 region has 15 residues. CDR1 LNHDA and CDR2 SQIVND come from the germline V gene (reference sequence). V gave up 5 bases and J gave up 4 bases, with 15 bases separating them. Here the CDR3 reads CASSDQDRRNQPQHF. CDR3 DNA sequence: TGTGCCAGTAGTGATCAGGACCGAAGAAATCAGCCCCAGCATTTT.